The next 17 T cell receptor beta chains were all read from a single sample in a study of cytomegalovirus exposure and HLA in healthy donors. The PCR contained 60 Vbeta and 13 Jbeta primers. Clones were sequenced by immunoSEQ multiplex PCR, and TCRdb holds only the in-frame ones, with some missing. This table holds tens of thousands of clones, roughly three quarters found once. Sequencing was carried out using PBMCs. All receptors come from a woman aged 50 to 65 in good health and CMV-seropositive.

The chain joins TRBV9 to TRBJ2-2; 7 nucleotides agree with TRBD1. This CDR3 is built from 15 residues. The junction had 7 bases not matched to a gene; V was cut back by 5 bases and J by 3 bases. CDR1 is SGDLS and CDR2 is YYNGEE in the germline V gene. This CDR3 is CASSVRTGDTGELFF. The DNA of the CDR3 is TGTGCCAGCAGTGTTAGGACAGGAGACACCGGGGAGCTGTTTTTT.

This chain uses TRBV4-2 with TRBJ1-1, with a possible D match to TRBD1 (5 bases). The CDR3 runs 13 residues. CDR1 is LGHNA and CDR2 is YNFKEQ in the germline V gene. The germline V and J ends were trimmed by 3 bases and 1 base, with 6 bases remaining between them. The CDR3, as DNA: TGTGCCAGCAGCCACGACAGGAACACTGAAGCTTTCTTT. It encodes CASSHDRNTEAFF.

This chain joins TRBV25-1 and TRBJ1-5; a weak D match, TRBD1 (5 bases). Trimming took 3 bases from V and 4 from J, leaving 7 bases between them. The CDR3 sequence is 13 residues long. Germline V gives CDR1 MGHDK, CDR2 SYGVNS. The CDR3 is CASSDSGNQPQHF. The CDR3 DNA reads TGTGCCAGCAGTGATTCAGGGAATCAGCCCCAGCATTTT. The variable domain in full, with the rest retrieved from reference TRBV25-1 and TRBJ1-5, is EADIYQTPRYLVIGTGKKITLECSQTMGHDKMYWYQQDPGMELHLIHYSYGVNSTEKGDLSSESTVSRIRTEHFPLTLESARPSHTSQYLCASSDSGNQPQHFGDGTRLSIL.

The V gene is TRBV6-5, the J gene TRBJ1-5; 7 bases fit TRBD1. Germline V gene sequence: CDR1 MNHEY, CDR2 SVGAGI. V lost 7 bases to trimming and J lost 1 base; unmatched junction nucleotides: 4. This CDR3 is 14 amino acids long. The CDR3 here is CASKNRGSNQPQHF. The CDR3 coding sequence is TGTGCCAGCAAAAACAGGGGAAGCAATCAGCCCCAGCATTTT.

Here the CDR3 DNA reads TGCAGCGTTACTCCTAGCGGGGGGCGGGGGATGAATGAGCAGTTCTTC. Protein: CSVTPSGGRGMNEQFF. The chain couples TRBV29-1 to TRBJ2-1; TRBD2 aligns across 11 bases. Germline V gene sequence: CDR1 SQVTM, CDR2 ANQGSEA. The ends lost 5 bases at V and 7 bases at J; junction bases unmatched: 13. CDR3 length: 16 amino acids.

DNA for the CDR3: TGTGCCAGCAGCTTGGGGCAGGTCCAAGAGACCCAGTACTTC. This encodes CASSLGQVQETQYF. The V gene is TRBV5-4, the J gene TRBJ2-5; D ambiguous. The CDR3 length is 14 residues. Per the germline V gene, CDR1 is SGHNT and CDR2 is YYREEE (reference sequence). V dropped 0 bases and J dropped 1 base, with 7 bases sitting between them.

The chain is built from TRBV9 and TRBJ2-2, with 10 bases identical to TRBD2. CDR1 is SGDLS, CDR2 YYNGEE, per germline. J lost 3 bases, V lost 0 bases, and 2 bases had no gene match. This CDR3 is built from 16 residues. In nucleotides, the CDR3 is TGTGCCAGCAGCGTAGTGCTAGCGGGAGACACCGGGGAGCTGTTTTTT. It codes for CASSVVLAGDTGELFF.

V and J are TRBV6-5 and TRBJ1-6; 7 nucleotides agree with TRBD1. The CDR3 loop spans 15 amino acids. Losses at the gene ends were 6 bases for V and 6 bases for J; bases not matched to a gene: 8. Germline V gives CDR1 MNHEY, CDR2 SVGAGI. The CDR3 sequence is CASRTRGGGNSPLHF. The CDR3 DNA sequence: TGTGCCAGCAGGACTCGAGGGGGCGGTAATTCACCCCTCCACTTT.

The chain recombines TRBV7-3 with TRBJ2-3; TRBD2 agrees at 10 bases. Germline trimming cut 5 bases from V and 6 bases from J; bases unmatched to any gene: 2. CDR1 is SGHTA, CDR2 FQGTGA, per germline. The CDR3 totals 13 residues. The CDR3 DNA is TGTGCCAGCAGCCTAGCGGGGGTGGATACGCAGTATTTT. It yields the protein CASSLAGVDTQYF. The full variable domain, in which reference TRBV7-3 and TRBJ2-3 provide the parts outside the CDR3, is GAGVSQTPSNKVTEKGKYVELRCDPISGHTALYWYRQSLGQGPEFLIYFQGTGAADDSGLPNDRFFAVRPEGSVSTLKIQRTERGDSAVYLCASSLAGVDTQYFGPGTRLTVL.

The rearrangement joins TRBV5-1 to TRBJ2-2; D may be TRBD1 (5 bases). Germline loops: CDR1 SGHRS, CDR2 YFSETQ. This CDR3 comprises 15 residues. Deletions cut 0 bases from V and 2 bases from J, with 8 bases between. CDR3 coding DNA: TGCGCCAGCAGCTTGGCCAGGGCAAACACCGGGGAGCTGTTTTTT. Its protein product is CASSLARANTGELFF. The full variable domain, in which reference TRBV5-1 and TRBJ2-2 provide the parts outside the CDR3, is KAGVTQTPRYLIKTRGQQVTLSCSPISGHRSVSWYQQTPGQGLQFLFEYFSETQRNKGNFPGRFSGRQFSNSRSEMNVSTLELGDSALYLCASSLARANTGELFFGEGSRLTVL.

This chain connects TRBV5-1 to TRBJ2-3; 10 bases align to TRBD2. Germline CDR1 reads SGHRS; CDR2 reads YFSETQ. The J segment lost 2 bases and the V segment lost 4 bases, leaving 10 bases of the junction unmatched. The CDR3 runs to 17 residues. The CDR3 DNA sequence: TGCGCCAGCAGCCAAAGGACTAGCGGCGACGCCACAGATACGCAGTATTTT. Translated: CASSQRTSGDATDTQYF.

This clone turned up a few times. Here the CDR3 reads CASDRVMNTEAFF. CDR3 nucleotides: TGTGCCTCCGACAGGGTGATGAACACTGAAGCTTTCTTT. The chain recombines TRBV30 with TRBJ1-1, with TRBD1 matching over 7 bases. Germline V gives CDR1 GTSNPN, CDR2 SVGIG (reference sequence). The CDR3 runs to 13 residues. V lost 7 bases, J lost 0 bases, and 5 bases stayed unmatched.

The rearrangement uses TRBV13 and TRBJ2-5; the match to TRBD2 covers 10 bases. J gave up 4 bases and V 1 base, and 15 bases lay outside the gene matches. This CDR3 contains 19 residues. Germline loops: CDR1 PRHDT, CDR2 FYEKMQ (reference sequence). CDR3 sequence (DNA): TGTGCCAGCAGCTTAGTTGAGTGGCTAGCGGGGGAAGGAGGAGAGACCCAGTACTTC. Its protein product is CASSLVEWLAGEGGETQYF.

V and J are TRBV15 and TRBJ1-2; 10 nucleotides line up with TRBD1. The CDR3 sequence is 15 residues long. J lost 4 bases, V lost 3 bases, and 5 bases had no gene match. CDR1 is LNHNV, CDR2 YYDKDF, per germline (reference sequence). The CDR3 reads CATSSADRGIYGYTF. Written as DNA, the CDR3 is TGTGCCACCAGCAGCGCGGACAGGGGGATCTATGGCTACACCTTC.

Remarks on this clone: At one boundary the junction diverges from the germline segment, which might be a read error. Other DNA sequences in this specimen translate into the identical CDR3. The chain couples TRBV9 to TRBJ1-3; a weak D match, TRBD1 (5 bases). This CDR3 is built from 13 residues. Germline CDR1 and CDR2: SGDLS and YYNGEE. The CDR3 DNA reads TGTGCCAGCAGTGTAGTACAGGATAGCACCATATATTTT. It specifies CASSVVQDSTIYF.

This chain connects TRBV6-6 to TRBJ1-1, with 7 bases lining up with TRBD1. CDR3 length equals 13 residues. V lost 6 bases and J lost 5; bases outside the gene matches: 6. In germline, CDR1 is MNHNY, CDR2 SVGAGI (reference sequence). The CDR3 DNA is TGTGCCAGCAGCGACAGGGATGGAACTGAAGCTTTCTTT. It codes for CASSDRDGTEAFF.

The chain couples TRBV7-9 to TRBJ1-4, with 7 bases aligning to TRBD1. Per the germline V gene, CDR1 is SEHNR and CDR2 is FQNEAQ (reference sequence). The CDR3 has 13 amino acids. V gave up 3 bases and J gave up 6 bases; unmatched junction bases: 1. CDR3 region: CASSFRGDEKLFF. The CDR3 bases are TGTGCCAGCAGCTTCAGGGGGGATGAAAAACTGTTTTTT.